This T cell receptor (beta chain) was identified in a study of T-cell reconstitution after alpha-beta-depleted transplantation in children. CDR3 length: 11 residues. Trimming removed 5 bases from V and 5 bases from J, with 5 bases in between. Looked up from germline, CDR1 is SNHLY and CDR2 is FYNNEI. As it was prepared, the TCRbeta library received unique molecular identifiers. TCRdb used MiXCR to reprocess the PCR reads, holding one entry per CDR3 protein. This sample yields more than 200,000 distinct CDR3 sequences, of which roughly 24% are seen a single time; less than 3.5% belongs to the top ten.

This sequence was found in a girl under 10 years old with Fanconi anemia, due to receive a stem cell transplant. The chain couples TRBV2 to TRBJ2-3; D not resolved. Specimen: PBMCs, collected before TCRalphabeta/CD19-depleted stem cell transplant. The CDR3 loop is CASSYIDTQYF. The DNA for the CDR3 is TGTGCCAGCAGTTATATAGATACGCAGTATTTT.